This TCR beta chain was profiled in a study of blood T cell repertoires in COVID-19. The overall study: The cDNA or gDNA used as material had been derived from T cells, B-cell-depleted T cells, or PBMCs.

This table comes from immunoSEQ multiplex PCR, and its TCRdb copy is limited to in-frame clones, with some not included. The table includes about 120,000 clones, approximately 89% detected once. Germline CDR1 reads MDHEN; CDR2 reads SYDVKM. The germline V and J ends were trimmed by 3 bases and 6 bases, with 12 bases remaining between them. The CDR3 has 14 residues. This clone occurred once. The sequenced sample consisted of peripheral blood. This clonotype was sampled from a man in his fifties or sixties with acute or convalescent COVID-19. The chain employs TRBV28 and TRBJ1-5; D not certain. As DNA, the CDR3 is TGTGCCAGCAGTTTCCCGGGGAGCGCTCAGCCCCAGCATTTT. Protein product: CASSFPGSAQPQHF.